This TCR beta chain was captured in a study of T cells after yellow fever vaccination. General study findings and limits: Peak timing came faster in the weaker secondary response, day 5 versus 15. Abundant clonotypes (contaminants from the bulk population) could be present in FACS-sorted repertoires.

CDR1 is SQVTM and CDR2 is ANQGSEA in the germline V gene. The CDR3 has 16 amino acids. Trimming took off 2 bases at V and 5 bases at J, with 20 bases between the two ends. UMIs and a universal primer site were added when TCR cDNA was made by 5'RACE template switching. TCRdb itself ran the 5' RACE reads through MiXCR, one entry per CDR3 protein. The sample lists 100,000 to 150,000 distinct CDR3 sequences, under 9% occurring once. This clonotype was observed many times. Its cognate antigen is unknown. The chain couples TRBV29-1 to TRBJ2-3; D call uncertain. The sample was CD8+ T cells sorted from PBMCs, taken on the day of the yellow fever booster vaccination. The TCR comes from a man younger than 35 who received the YFV17D yellow fever vaccine. DNA for the CDR3: TGCAGCGTTGAACGAGAGTCTGAGTACGTGGTAGATACGCAGTATTTT. This encodes CSVERESEYVVDTQYF.